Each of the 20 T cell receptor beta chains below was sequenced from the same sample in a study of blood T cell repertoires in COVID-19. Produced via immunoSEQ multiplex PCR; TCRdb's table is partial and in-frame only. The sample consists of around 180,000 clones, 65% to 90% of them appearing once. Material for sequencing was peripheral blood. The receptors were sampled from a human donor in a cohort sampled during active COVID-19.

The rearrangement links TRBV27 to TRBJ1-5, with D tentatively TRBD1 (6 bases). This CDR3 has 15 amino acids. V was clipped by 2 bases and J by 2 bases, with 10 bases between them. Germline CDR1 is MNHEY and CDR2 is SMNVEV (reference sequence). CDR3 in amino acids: CASSLDRMGNQPQHF. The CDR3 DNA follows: TGTGCCAGCAGTTTAGACAGGATGGGCAATCAGCCCCAGCATTTT.

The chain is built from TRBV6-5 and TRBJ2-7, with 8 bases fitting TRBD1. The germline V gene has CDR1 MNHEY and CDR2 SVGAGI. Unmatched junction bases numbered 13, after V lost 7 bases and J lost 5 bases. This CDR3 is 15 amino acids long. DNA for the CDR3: TGTGCCAGCACCTCCTACAAGACAGGGGTCCACGAGCAGTACTTC. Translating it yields CASTSYKTGVHEQYF.

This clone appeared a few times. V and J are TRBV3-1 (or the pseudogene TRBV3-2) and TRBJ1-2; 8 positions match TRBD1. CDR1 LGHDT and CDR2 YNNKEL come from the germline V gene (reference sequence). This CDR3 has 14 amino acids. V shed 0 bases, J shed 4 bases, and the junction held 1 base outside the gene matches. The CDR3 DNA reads TGTGCCAGCAGCCAAGATACAGGGGGCTATGGCTACACCTTC. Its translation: CASSQDTGGYGYTF.

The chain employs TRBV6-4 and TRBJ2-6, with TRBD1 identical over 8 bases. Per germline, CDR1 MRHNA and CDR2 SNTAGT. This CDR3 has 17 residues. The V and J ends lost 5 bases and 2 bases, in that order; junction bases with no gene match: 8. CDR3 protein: CASSPRTGLAGANVLTF. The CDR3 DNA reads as TGTGCCAGCAGTCCTCGGACAGGGCTAGCTGGGGCCAACGTCCTGACTTTC.

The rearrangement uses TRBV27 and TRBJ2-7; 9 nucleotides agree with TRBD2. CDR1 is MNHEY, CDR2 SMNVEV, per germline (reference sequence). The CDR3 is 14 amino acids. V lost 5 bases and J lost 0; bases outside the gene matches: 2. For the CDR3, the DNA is TGTGCCAGCAGTCTAGCGGGGAGCTCCTACGAGCAGTACTTC. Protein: CASSLAGSSYEQYF.

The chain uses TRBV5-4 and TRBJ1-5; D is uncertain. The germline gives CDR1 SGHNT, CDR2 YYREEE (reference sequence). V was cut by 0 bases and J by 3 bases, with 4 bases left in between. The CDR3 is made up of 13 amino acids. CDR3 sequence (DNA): TGTGCCAGCAGCTTGGAGCCCAATCAGCCCCAGCATTTT. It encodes CASSLEPNQPQHF.

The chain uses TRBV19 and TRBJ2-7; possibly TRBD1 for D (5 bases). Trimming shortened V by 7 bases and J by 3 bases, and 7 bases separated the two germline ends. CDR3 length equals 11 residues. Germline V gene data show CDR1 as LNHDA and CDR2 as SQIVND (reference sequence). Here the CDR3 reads CASTDSYEQYF. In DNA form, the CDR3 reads TGTGCCAGTACAGACAGCTACGAGCAGTACTTC. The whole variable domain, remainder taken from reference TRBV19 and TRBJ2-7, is DGGITQSPKYLFRKEGQNVTLSCEQNLNHDAMYWYRQDPGQGLRLIYYSQIVNDFQKGDIAEGYSVSREKKESFPLTVTSAQKNPTAFYLCASTDSYEQYFGPGTRLTVT.

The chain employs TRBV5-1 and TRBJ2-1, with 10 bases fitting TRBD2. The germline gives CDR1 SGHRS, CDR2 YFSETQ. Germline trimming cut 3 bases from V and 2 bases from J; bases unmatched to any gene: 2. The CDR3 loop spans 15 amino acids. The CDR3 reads CASSSLAGAYNEQFF. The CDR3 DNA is TGCGCCAGCAGCTCTCTAGCGGGGGCCTACAATGAGCAGTTCTTC. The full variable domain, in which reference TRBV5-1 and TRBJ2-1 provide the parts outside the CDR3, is KAGVTQTPRYLIKTRGQQVTLSCSPISGHRSVSWYQQTPGQGLQFLFEYFSETQRNKGNFPGRFSGRQFSNSRSEMNVSTLELGDSALYLCASSSLAGAYNEQFFGPGTRLTVL.

The DNA of the CDR3 is TGCGCCAGCAGCACCTCCGGGACAGGAGGCTATGGCTACACCTTC. Translated, it gives CASSTSGTGGYGYTF. The V call is TRBV5-1, the J call TRBJ1-2; 8 bases line up with TRBD1. Germline values: CDR1 SGHRS, CDR2 YFSETQ. The CDR3 sequence is 15 residues long. The V segment lost 4 bases and the J segment 4 bases; nucleotides outside the gene matches: 9.

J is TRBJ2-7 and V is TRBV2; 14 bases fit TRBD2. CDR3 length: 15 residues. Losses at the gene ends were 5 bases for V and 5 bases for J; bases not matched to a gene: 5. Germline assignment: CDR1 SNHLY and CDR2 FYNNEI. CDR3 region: CASSPGLAGVDEQYF. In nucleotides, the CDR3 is TGTGCCAGCAGTCCGGGACTAGCGGGAGTGGACGAGCAGTACTTC.

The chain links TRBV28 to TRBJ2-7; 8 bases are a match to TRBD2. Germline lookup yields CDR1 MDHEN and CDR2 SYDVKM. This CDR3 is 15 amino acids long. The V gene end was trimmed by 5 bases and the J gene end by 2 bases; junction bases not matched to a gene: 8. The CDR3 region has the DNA TGTGCCAGCAGTAACCTAGCGGGTTTTGCCTACGAGCAGTACTTC. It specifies CASSNLAGFAYEQYF.

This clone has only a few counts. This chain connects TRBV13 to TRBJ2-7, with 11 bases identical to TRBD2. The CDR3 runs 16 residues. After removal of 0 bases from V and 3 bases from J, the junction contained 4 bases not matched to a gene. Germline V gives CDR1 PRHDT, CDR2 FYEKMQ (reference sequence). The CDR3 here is CASSLGAGTSGYEQYF. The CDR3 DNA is TGTGCCAGCAGCTTAGGGGCCGGGACTAGCGGCTACGAGCAGTACTTC.

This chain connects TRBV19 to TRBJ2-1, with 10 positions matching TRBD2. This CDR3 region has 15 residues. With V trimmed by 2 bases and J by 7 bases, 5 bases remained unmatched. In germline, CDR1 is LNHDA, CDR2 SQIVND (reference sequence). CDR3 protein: CASSISAGGPNEQFF. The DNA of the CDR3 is TGTGCCAGTAGTATATCAGCGGGGGGGCCGAATGAGCAGTTCTTC.

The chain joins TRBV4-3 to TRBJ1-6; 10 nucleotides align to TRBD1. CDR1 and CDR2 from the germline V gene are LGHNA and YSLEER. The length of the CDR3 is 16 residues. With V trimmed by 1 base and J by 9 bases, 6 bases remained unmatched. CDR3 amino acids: CASSQGGTGVTSPLHF. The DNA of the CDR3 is TGCGCCAGCAGCCAAGGGGGGACAGGGGTTACTTCACCCCTCCACTTT.

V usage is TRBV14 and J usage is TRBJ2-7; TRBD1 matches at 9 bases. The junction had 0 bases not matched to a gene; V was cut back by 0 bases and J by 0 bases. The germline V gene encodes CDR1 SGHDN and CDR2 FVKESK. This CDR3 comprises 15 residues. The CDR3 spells CASSQETGGSYEQYF. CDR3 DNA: TGTGCCAGCAGCCAAGAGACAGGGGGCTCCTACGAGCAGTACTTC.

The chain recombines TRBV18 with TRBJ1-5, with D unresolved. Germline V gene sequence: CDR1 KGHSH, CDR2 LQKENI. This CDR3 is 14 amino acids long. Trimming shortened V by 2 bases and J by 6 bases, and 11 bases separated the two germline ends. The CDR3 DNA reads TGTGCCAGCTCACCAAACGGAGGCGGTCAGCCCCAGCATTTT. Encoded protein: CASSPNGGGQPQHF.

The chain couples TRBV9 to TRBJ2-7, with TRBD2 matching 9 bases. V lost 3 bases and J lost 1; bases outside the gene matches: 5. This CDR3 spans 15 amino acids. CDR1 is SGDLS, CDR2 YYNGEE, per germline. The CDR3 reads CASSEGLALSYEQYF. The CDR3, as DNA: TGTGCCAGCAGCGAGGGACTAGCTTTATCCTACGAGCAGTACTTC.

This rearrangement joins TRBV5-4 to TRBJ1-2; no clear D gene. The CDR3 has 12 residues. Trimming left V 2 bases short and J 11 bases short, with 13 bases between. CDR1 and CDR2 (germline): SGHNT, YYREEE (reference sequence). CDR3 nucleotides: TGTGCCAGCAGCTTAATTTCGGCGGATTACACCTTC. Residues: CASSLISADYTF.

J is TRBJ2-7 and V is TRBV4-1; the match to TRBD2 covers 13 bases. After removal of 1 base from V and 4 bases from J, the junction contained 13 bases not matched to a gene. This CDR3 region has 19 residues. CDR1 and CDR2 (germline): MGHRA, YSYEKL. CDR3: CASSQARITSGGALYEQYF. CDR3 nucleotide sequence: TGCGCCAGCAGCCAAGCTCGGATTACTAGCGGGGGGGCTCTTTACGAGCAGTACTTC.

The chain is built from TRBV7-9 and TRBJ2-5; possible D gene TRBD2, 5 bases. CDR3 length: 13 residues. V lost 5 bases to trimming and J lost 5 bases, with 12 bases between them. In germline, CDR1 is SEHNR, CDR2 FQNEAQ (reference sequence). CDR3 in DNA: TGTGCCAGCAGCATCACTAGGATGGAGACCCAGTACTTC. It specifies CASSITRMETQYF.